A single sample is the source of the 8 T cell receptor beta chains below, sequenced in a study of shared clonotypes between healthy human individuals. Data came from immunoSEQ multiplex PCR; TCRdb stores just in-frame clones and leaves some out. The sample shows about 1.5 million clones, 95% to 99% of them seen only once. What was sequenced was naive CD4+ T cells sorted from blood. Subset indicated: CD45RA+ positively selected. These receptor sequences come from a man aged 25 to 45 in good health.

This rearrangement joins TRBV4-3 to TRBJ2-2, with 10 bases matching TRBD2. This CDR3 region has 18 residues. CDR1 and CDR2 (germline): LGHNA, YSLEER. Trimming removed 1 base from V and 1 base from J; junction bases left unmatched: 6. As DNA, the CDR3 is TGCGCCAGCAGCCAAGTCCCACTAGCGGGATTGAACACCGGGGAGCTGTTTTTT. As protein: CASSQVPLAGLNTGELFF.

This rearrangement joins TRBV7-8 to TRBJ2-2; D is undetermined. The CDR3 has 15 amino acids. V was shortened by 3 bases and J by 0 bases, with 8 bases between the two germline ends. Germline lookup yields CDR1 SGHVS and CDR2 FQNEAQ. The CDR3: CASSFSPANTGELFF. The CDR3 coding sequence is TGTGCCAGCAGCTTTTCTCCGGCGAACACCGGGGAGCTGTTTTTT. The entire variable domain, with the rest obtained from reference TRBV7-8 and TRBJ2-2, is as follows: GAGVSQSPRYKVAKRGQDVALRCDPISGHVSLFWYQQALGQGPEFLTYFQNEAQLDKSGLPSDRFFAERPEGSVSTLKIQRTQQEDSAVYLCASSFSPANTGELFFGEGSRLTVL.

This chain connects TRBV27 to TRBJ2-3; 7 bases match TRBD2. Germline CDR1 and CDR2: MNHEY and SMNVEV (reference sequence). This CDR3 is 17 amino acids long. V shed 3 bases and J 1 base; nucleotides not matched to a gene: 10. The CDR3 sequence is CASSLGAGVAGTDTQYF. DNA of the CDR3: TGTGCCAGCAGTTTGGGCGCGGGAGTGGCTGGCACAGATACGCAGTATTTT.

The chain uses TRBV10-1 and TRBJ2-1, with TRBD2 matching over 8 bases. This CDR3 is built from 14 residues. Germline loops: CDR1 WNHNN, CDR2 SYGVQD (reference sequence). V lost 2 bases and J lost 7; bases outside the gene matches: 4. CDR3 DNA sequence: TGCGCCAGCAGTGAGAGCGGGAGAGTGAATGAGCAGTTCTTC. This sequence encodes CASSESGRVNEQFF.

The chain combines TRBV7-9 with TRBJ2-2, with D hard to call. V was shortened by 2 bases and J by 6 bases, with 16 bases between the two germline ends. Germline V gives CDR1 SEHNR, CDR2 FQNEAQ (reference sequence). The CDR3 consists of 16 residues. The chain's CDR3 is CASSLYPRLDPGELFF. Here the CDR3 DNA reads TGTGCCAGCAGCTTATATCCAAGACTCGATCCCGGGGAGCTGTTTTTT. The whole variable domain, remainder taken from reference TRBV7-9 and TRBJ2-2, is DTGVSQNPRHKITKRGQNVTFRCDPISEHNRLYWYRQTLGQGPEFLTYFQNEAQLEKSRLLSDRFSAERPKGSFSTLEIQRTEQGDSAMYLCASSLYPRLDPGELFFGEGSRLTVL.

This rearrangement joins TRBV6-1 to TRBJ2-1; a weak D match, TRBD1 (5 bases). CDR1 is MNHNS, CDR2 SASEGT, per germline. V lost 2 bases and J 6 bases, leaving 14 bases between the germline ends. CDR3 size: 15 residues. The chain's CDR3 is CASSETRTQSNEQFF. The CDR3 DNA reads TGTGCCAGCAGTGAAACCCGGACACAATCCAATGAGCAGTTCTTC.

V and J are TRBV29-1 and TRBJ2-7; D is uncertain. The germline V and J ends were trimmed by 8 bases and 2 bases, with 13 bases remaining between them. CDR1 SQVTM and CDR2 ANQGSEA come from the germline V gene. The CDR3 is 12 amino acids. CDR3 sequence reads: CSCSLSAYEQYF. The CDR3 nucleotides are TGCAGCTGTAGCCTTTCCGCCTACGAGCAGTACTTC.

The rearrangement uses TRBV19 and TRBJ2-2, with 8 bases fitting TRBD1. Germline trimming cut 3 bases from V and 4 bases from J; bases unmatched to any gene: 4. Germline V lookup: CDR1 LNHDA, CDR2 SQIVND (reference sequence). This CDR3 is 15 amino acids long. CDR3 bases: TGTGCCAGTAGTATTGGGACAGGAAGCACCGGGGAGCTGTTTTTT. This encodes CASSIGTGSTGELFF. Using reference TRBV19 and TRBJ2-2 for the parts outside the CDR3, the full variable domain is DGGITQSPKYLFRKEGQNVTLSCEQNLNHDAMYWYRQDPGQGLRLIYYSQIVNDFQKGDIAEGYSVSREKKESFPLTVTSAQKNPTAFYLCASSIGTGSTGELFFGEGSRLTVL.